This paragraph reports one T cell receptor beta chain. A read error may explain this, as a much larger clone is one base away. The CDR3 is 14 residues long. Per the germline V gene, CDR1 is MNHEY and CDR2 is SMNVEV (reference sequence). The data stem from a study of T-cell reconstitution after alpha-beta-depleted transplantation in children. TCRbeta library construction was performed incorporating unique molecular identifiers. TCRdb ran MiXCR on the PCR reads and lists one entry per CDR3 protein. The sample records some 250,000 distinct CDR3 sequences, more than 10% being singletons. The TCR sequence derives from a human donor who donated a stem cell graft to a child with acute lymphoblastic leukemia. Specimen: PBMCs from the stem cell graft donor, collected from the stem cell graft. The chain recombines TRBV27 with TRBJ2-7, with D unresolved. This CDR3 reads CASSFTTGSYQQYF. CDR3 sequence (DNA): TGTGCCAGCAGTTTTACCACCGGCTCCTACCAGCAGTACTTC.